These 27 T cell receptor beta chains were all obtained from the same sample, sequenced in a study of blood T cell repertoires in COVID-19. Sequencing used immunoSEQ multiplex PCR; TCRdb keeps in-frame clones, though not all of them. The sample shows about 260,000 clones, approximately 86% of them seen only once. Sequenced sample: peripheral blood. The receptors were sampled from a man aged 35 to 55 with active or convalescent COVID-19.

V usage is TRBV24-1 and J usage is TRBJ2-3; 10 nucleotides match TRBD2. The CDR3 runs to 17 residues. Trimming removed 7 bases from V and 4 bases from J; junction bases left unmatched: 13. Germline loops: CDR1 KGHDR, CDR2 SFDVKD. The CDR3 sequence: CATSLPLAGGLPDTQYF. As DNA, the CDR3 is TGTGCCACCAGCCTACCGTTAGCGGGGGGATTGCCAGATACGCAGTATTTT.

The chain carries TRBV4-2 and TRBJ1-6; no clear D gene. V was trimmed by 3 bases and J by 0 bases, leaving 24 bases between them. The CDR3 sequence is 21 residues long. Germline CDR1 and CDR2: LGHNA and YNFKEQ. CDR3 DNA: TGTGCCAGCAGCCAGGATACCGGACCGGGAATCATAAGCTCCTATAATTCACCCCTCCACTTT. It translates to CASSQDTGPGIISSYNSPLHF.

V usage is TRBV10-3 and J usage is TRBJ2-7, with D tentatively TRBD1 (6 bases). Germline V gene data show CDR1 as ENHRY and CDR2 as SYGVKD. V gave up 0 bases and J gave up 5 bases, with 8 bases separating them. The CDR3 covers 13 residues. CDR3 sequence (DNA): TGTGCCATCAGTGAGTCAAGGGGGAACGAGCAGTACTTC. Translation: CAISESRGNEQYF.

The V and J genes are TRBV9 and TRBJ2-1; a weak D match, TRBD2 (6 bases). The germline V gene encodes CDR1 SGDLS and CDR2 YYNGEE. The ends were cut back, 1 base at V and 10 bases at J, with 15 bases in the middle. The CDR3 has 14 amino acids. For the CDR3, the DNA is TGTGCCAGCAGCGTATTGGGGGGAGGAAGAGAGCAGTTCTTC. It specifies CASSVLGGGREQFF. Together with reference TRBV9 and TRBJ2-1, the CDR3 gives the full variable domain: DSGVTQTPKHLITATGQRVTLRCSPRSGDLSVYWYQQSLDQGLQFLIQYYNGEERAKGNILERFSAQQFPDLHSELNLSSLELGDSALYFCASSVLGGGREQFFGPGTRLTVL.

The chain has TRBV9 and TRBJ2-7, with 12 nucleotides matching TRBD2. This CDR3 has 15 amino acids. V lost 4 bases to trimming and J lost 7 bases; unmatched junction nucleotides: 9. Germline CDR1 and CDR2: SGDLS and YYNGEE. For the CDR3, the DNA is TGTGCCAGCAGCCCAGAACAGGGACTAGCGGGTGAGCAGTACTTC. It encodes CASSPEQGLAGEQYF.

This clone was seen a few times. The chain carries TRBV16 and TRBJ1-1; 7 nucleotides agree with TRBD1. The CDR3 covers 15 residues. In germline, CDR1 is KGHSY, CDR2 FQNENV. The trim removed 1 base at V and 0 bases at J, leaving 2 bases unmatched. The CDR3 protein is CASSQWDRLNTEAFF. The CDR3 DNA reads TGTGCCAGCAGCCAATGGGACAGATTGAACACTGAAGCTTTCTTT.

The chain carries TRBV7-8 and TRBJ1-5, with 8 bases matching TRBD1. The V gene end was trimmed by 5 bases and the J gene end by 5 bases; junction bases not matched to a gene: 8. This CDR3 contains 15 residues. Germline CDR1 and CDR2: SGHVS and FQNEAQ. The CDR3 loop reads CASSPTGERYQPQHF. DNA for the CDR3: TGTGCCAGCAGCCCGACAGGGGAGAGGTATCAGCCCCAGCATTTT.

The J gene is TRBJ1-5, the V gene TRBV5-1; tentatively, D is TRBD1 (5 bases). The CDR3 is made up of 15 amino acids. Deletions cut 0 bases from V and 4 bases from J, with 11 bases between. The germline V gene has CDR1 SGHRS and CDR2 YFSETQ. For the CDR3, the DNA is TGCGCCAGCAGCTTGGGACCGTCAGGGAATCAGCCCCAGCATTTT. It yields the protein CASSLGPSGNQPQHF. Full variable domain (rest looked up from reference TRBV5-1 and TRBJ1-5): KAGVTQTPRYLIKTRGQQVTLSCSPISGHRSVSWYQQTPGQGLQFLFEYFSETQRNKGNFPGRFSGRQFSNSRSEMNVSTLELGDSALYLCASSLGPSGNQPQHFGDGTRLSIL.

J is TRBJ2-2 and V is TRBV7-9, with D unclear. The CDR3 loop spans 16 amino acids. Trimming stripped 1 base from V and 4 bases from J, with 13 bases between. CDR1 and CDR2 (germline): SEHNR, FQNEAQ (reference sequence). The CDR3 sequence is CASSLDKHPFTGELFF. For the CDR3, the DNA is TGTGCCAGCAGCTTAGATAAACACCCCTTCACCGGGGAGCTGTTTTTT.

The J gene is TRBJ1-5, the V gene TRBV7-9; the match to TRBD1 covers 12 bases. The CDR3 has 16 residues. In germline, CDR1 is SEHNR, CDR2 FQNEAQ (reference sequence). The junction had 10 bases not matched to a gene; V was cut back by 6 bases and J by 7 bases. The CDR3 DNA reads TGTGCCAGCAGTCCTACTTCGGGACAGGGGGCCCAGCCCCAGCATTTT. Its translation: CASSPTSGQGAQPQHF.

The chain employs TRBV6-6 and TRBJ2-7; TRBD2 agrees at 8 bases. J was trimmed by 2 bases and V by 7 bases; bases with no gene match: 7. Germline values: CDR1 MNHNY, CDR2 SVGAGI (reference sequence). This CDR3 is built from 14 residues. For the CDR3, the DNA is TGTGCCAGCAACCTAGCGGGTGCAGCCTACGAGCAGTACTTC. Protein sequence: CASNLAGAAYEQYF.

This sequence joins TRBV6-6 and TRBJ1-5; tentatively, D is TRBD1 (5 bases). This CDR3 has 14 residues. Germline V gene sequence: CDR1 MNHNY, CDR2 SVGAGI (reference sequence). With 6 bases removed from V and 0 bases from J, the gap between germline ends came to 9 bases. CDR3 coding DNA: TGTGCCAGCAGCCGACAGAATAGCAATCAGCCCCAGCATTTT. Protein sequence: CASSRQNSNQPQHF.

In its sample, this clone was seen a few times. The V and J genes are TRBV18 and TRBJ2-5; D unclear. The length of the CDR3 is 13 residues. The germline V and J ends were trimmed by 5 bases and 4 bases, with 11 bases remaining between them. CDR1 is KGHSH and CDR2 is LQKENI in the germline V gene. CDR3 nucleotide sequence: TGTGCCAGCTCATTGGTGCAGGTAGAGACCCAGTACTTC. Amino acids: CASSLVQVETQYF. The whole variable domain, remainder taken from reference TRBV18 and TRBJ2-5, is NAGVMQNPRHLVRRRGQEARLRCSPMKGHSHVYWYRQLPEEGLKFMVYLQKENIIDESGMPKERFSAEFPKEGPSILRIQQVVRGDSAAYFCASSLVQVETQYFGPGTRLLVL.

Concerning this clone: Other DNA sequences within the sample encode an identical CDR3. The V call is TRBV25-1, the J call TRBJ1-5; D might be TRBD1 (5 bases). The germline gives CDR1 MGHDK, CDR2 SYGVNS. Trimming removed 1 base from V and 2 bases from J, with 9 bases in between. The CDR3 contains 15 residues. Here the CDR3 reads CASSESGGGNQPQHF. The CDR3 bases are TGTGCCAGCAGTGAATCGGGGGGTGGCAATCAGCCCCAGCATTTT.

The chain uses TRBV10-2 and TRBJ1-1; D is unresolved. The V gene's germline CDR1 is WSHSY and CDR2 SAAADI. Trimming took 2 bases from V and 10 from J, leaving 11 bases between them. The CDR3 spans 12 residues. CDR3 region: CASSERSLRAFF. The CDR3 DNA reads TGCGCCAGCAGTGAGAGGAGCCTAAGAGCTTTCTTT.

The chain employs TRBV5-1 and TRBJ2-5; no reliable D call. The CDR3 totals 12 residues. Germline V gives CDR1 SGHRS, CDR2 YFSETQ. V was pared by 4 bases and J by 5 bases, with 9 bases between. This CDR3 is CASSPYSETQYF. CDR3 sequence (DNA): TGCGCCAGCAGCCCCTATTCGGAGACCCAGTACTTC.

The chain links TRBV7-2 to TRBJ2-1; the D is unclear. The germline gives CDR1 SGHTA, CDR2 FQGNSA. Trimming took 2 bases from V and 7 from J, leaving 3 bases between them. This CDR3 has 11 amino acids. CDR3 loop: CASSLLNEQFF. For the CDR3, the DNA is TGTGCCAGCAGCTTACTTAATGAGCAGTTCTTC.

The chain combines TRBV11-3 with TRBJ1-3, with 7 bases identical to TRBD1. With V trimmed by 6 bases and J by 0 bases, 8 bases remained unmatched. The CDR3 runs to 16 residues. Germline assignment: CDR1 SGHNT and CDR2 YENEEA. In DNA, the CDR3 is TGTGCCAGCAGTGACAGGGCGCTCAACTCTGGAAACACCATATATTTT. Amino acid sequence: CASSDRALNSGNTIYF. The entire variable domain, with the rest obtained from reference TRBV11-3 and TRBJ1-3, is as follows: EAGVVQSPRYKIIEKKQPVAFWCNPISGHNTLYWYLQNLGQGPELLIRYENEEAVDDSQLPKDRFSAERLKGVDSTLKIQPAELGDSAVYLCASSDRALNSGNTIYFGEGSWLTVV.

The rearrangement uses TRBV29-1 and TRBJ1-2; D remains ambiguous. Per germline, CDR1 SQVTM and CDR2 ANQGSEA. V was clipped by 5 bases and J by 3 bases, with 10 bases between them. This CDR3 is built from 12 residues. For the CDR3, the DNA is TGCAGCGTTCTCGGGAGAGACTATGGCTACACCTTC. It translates to CSVLGRDYGYTF.

The genes are TRBV29-1 and TRBJ2-6, with 8 positions matching TRBD1. Germline assignment: CDR1 SQVTM and CDR2 ANQGSEA. With 6 bases clipped from V and 4 bases from J, the junction kept 8 bases outside the gene matches. The CDR3 is 15 residues long. CDR3 nucleotide sequence: TGCAGCGTCGGACAGGGAAGAACCGGGGCCAACGTCCTGACTTTC. Its protein is CSVGQGRTGANVLTF.

The V and J genes are TRBV7-9 and TRBJ1-1; D perhaps matches TRBD1 (6 bases). Germline V gene data show CDR1 as SEHNR and CDR2 as FQNEAQ (reference sequence). This CDR3 contains 15 residues. V was trimmed by 1 base and J by 3 bases, leaving 12 bases between them. CDR3 bases: TGTGCCAGCAGCTTAGGCACTAACAGGGACACTGAAGCTTTCTTT. Translated: CASSLGTNRDTEAFF. The full variable domain, completed using reference TRBV7-9 and TRBJ1-1, is DTGVSQNPRHKITKRGQNVTFRCDPISEHNRLYWYRQTLGQGPEFLTYFQNEAQLEKSRLLSDRFSAERPKGSFSTLEIQRTEQGDSAMYLCASSLGTNRDTEAFFGQGTRLTVV.

The V and J genes are TRBV29-1 and TRBJ1-2, with 8 positions matching TRBD1. The CDR3 has 11 residues. Germline CDR1 and CDR2: SQVTM and ANQGSEA. The V and J ends lost 7 bases and 7 bases, in that order; junction bases with no gene match: 5. CDR3 DNA sequence: TGCAGCGCCGGACAGGGTGGTGGCTACACCTTC. It yields the protein CSAGQGGGYTF.

The chain combines TRBV13 with TRBJ1-6; 9 bases are shared with TRBD1. Germline trimming cut 4 bases from V and 10 bases from J; bases unmatched to any gene: 11. The CDR3 runs to 16 residues. Looked up from germline, CDR1 is PRHDT and CDR2 is FYEKMQ (reference sequence). CDR3 sequence reads: CASSSPVTGGYSPLHF. CDR3 DNA: TGTGCCAGCAGCTCACCCGTGACAGGGGGATACTCACCCCTCCACTTT.

V gene TRBV6-5 combines with J gene TRBJ2-3, with D unclear. V was trimmed by 10 bases and J by 5 bases, leaving 10 bases between them. CDR3 length equals 11 residues. Germline CDR1 reads MNHEY; CDR2 reads SVGAGI. CDR3 in DNA: TGTGCCATTTCTACGGGAGATACGCAGTATTTT. It specifies CAISTGDTQYF.

In its sample, this clone was seen a few times. The CDR3 region is CASSPSSGRGSYEQYF. DNA of the CDR3: TGTGCCAGCAGCCCTAGTAGCGGGAGAGGTTCCTACGAGCAGTACTTC. The chain carries TRBV7-9 and TRBJ2-7; 9 bases line up with TRBD2. J gave up 1 base and V 5 bases, and 9 bases lay outside the gene matches. This CDR3 is 16 amino acids long. Per the germline V gene, CDR1 is SEHNR and CDR2 is FQNEAQ (reference sequence).

This sequence joins TRBV7-2 and TRBJ2-7; TRBD1 matches 11 bases. Germline V gives CDR1 SGHTA, CDR2 FQGNSA. The J segment lost 5 bases and the V segment lost 5 bases, leaving 8 bases of the junction unmatched. The CDR3 has 15 amino acids. In DNA, the CDR3 is TGTGCCAGCAGCCTTCCGGGACAGGGGGACAACGAGCAGTACTTC. This gives the protein CASSLPGQGDNEQYF. The variable domain in full, completed from reference TRBV7-2 and TRBJ2-7, reads GAGVSQSPSNKVTEKGKDVELRCDPISGHTALYWYRQSLGQGLEFLIYFQGNSAPDKSGLPSDRFSAERTGGSVSTLTIQRTQQEDSAVYLCASSLPGQGDNEQYFGPGTRLTVT.

This CDR3 reads CASSHPGQLYEQYF. CDR3 DNA: TGTGCCAGCAGCCACCCGGGACAGCTATACGAGCAGTACTTC. The chain uses TRBV11-1 and TRBJ2-7; TRBD1 matches at 7 bases. In germline, CDR1 is SGHAT, CDR2 FQDESV (reference sequence). CDR3 length: 14 amino acids. The J segment lost 4 bases and the V segment lost 5 bases, leaving 8 bases of the junction unmatched.